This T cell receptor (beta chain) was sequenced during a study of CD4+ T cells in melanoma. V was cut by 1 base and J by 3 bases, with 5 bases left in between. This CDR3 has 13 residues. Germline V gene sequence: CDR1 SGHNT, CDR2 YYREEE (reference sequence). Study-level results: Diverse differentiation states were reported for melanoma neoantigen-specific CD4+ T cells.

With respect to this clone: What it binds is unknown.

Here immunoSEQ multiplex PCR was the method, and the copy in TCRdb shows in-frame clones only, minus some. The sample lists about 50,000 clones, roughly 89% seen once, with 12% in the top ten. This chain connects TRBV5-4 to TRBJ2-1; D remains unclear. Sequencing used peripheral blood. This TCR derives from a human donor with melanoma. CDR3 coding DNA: TGTGCCAGCAGCTTGAACCTCTACAATGAGCAGTTCTTC. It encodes CASSLNLYNEQFF.